The 7 T cell receptor beta chains in this list originate from one sample, sequenced in a study of blood T cell repertoires in COVID-19. Sequencing was performed with immunoSEQ multiplex PCR; in TCRdb, only in-frame clones are kept and a portion is missing. The data contain about 150,000 clones, 84% of them singletons. The sequenced sample consisted of peripheral blood. These receptors were obtained from a man aged 18-30 years with active or convalescent COVID-19.

The chain links TRBV5-1 to TRBJ2-2; 7 bases match TRBD2. J was trimmed by 6 bases and V by 3 bases; bases with no gene match: 8. Germline loops: CDR1 SGHRS, CDR2 YFSETQ. The CDR3 is made up of 15 amino acids. The CDR3 region has the DNA TGCGCCAGCAGCTCCCAAGGGCGGGGGTCCGGGGAGCTGTTTTTT. Its protein product is CASSSQGRGSGELFF. Looking up the rest from reference TRBV5-1 and TRBJ2-2 gives the full variable domain: KAGVTQTPRYLIKTRGQQVTLSCSPISGHRSVSWYQQTPGQGLQFLFEYFSETQRNKGNFPGRFSGRQFSNSRSEMNVSTLELGDSALYLCASSSQGRGSGELFFGEGSRLTVL.

The chain employs TRBV5-1 and TRBJ2-7; 10 bases fit TRBD2. The CDR3 runs to 15 residues. After removal of 0 bases from V and 1 base from J, the junction contained 1 base not matched to a gene. Looked up from germline, CDR1 is SGHRS and CDR2 is YFSETQ. The DNA for the CDR3 is TGCGCCAGCAGCTTGGATAGCGGGAGGTCCTACGAGCAGTACTTC. It specifies CASSLDSGRSYEQYF.

This rearrangement joins TRBV6-5 to TRBJ1-4, with 10 positions matching TRBD1. The CDR3 has 15 residues. V shed 6 bases and J 7 bases; nucleotides not matched to a gene: 8. The V gene's germline CDR1 is MNHEY and CDR2 SVGAGI. CDR3 protein: CASSSDRGRGEKLFF. The CDR3 nucleotides read TGTGCCAGCAGCTCCGACAGGGGGCGAGGTGAAAAACTGTTTTTT.

This sequence joins TRBV6-5 and TRBJ1-2, with a tentative D call TRBD1 (5 bases). Germline V gene sequence: CDR1 MNHEY, CDR2 SVGAGI. Deletions cut 2 bases from V and 2 bases from J, with 9 bases between. CDR3 length: 14 amino acids. CDR3 amino acids: CASSYAGRNYGYTF. For the CDR3, the DNA is TGTGCCAGCAGTTACGCGGGGCGGAACTATGGCTACACCTTC.

The CDR3: CASSQVQGRNTIYF. CDR3 DNA: TGTGCCAGCAGCCAAGTACAGGGAAGAAACACCATATATTTT. V and J are TRBV14 and TRBJ1-3; a possible D gene is TRBD1 (6 bases). The ends were cut back, 1 base at V and 5 bases at J, with 9 bases in the middle. From germline, CDR1 is SGHDN and CDR2 FVKESK. The CDR3 spans 14 residues. Using reference TRBV14 and TRBJ1-3 for the parts outside the CDR3, the full variable domain is EAGVTQFPSHSVIEKGQTVTLRCDPISGHDNLYWYRRVMGKEIKFLLHFVKESKQDESGMPNNRFLAERTGGTYSTLKVQPAELEDSGVYFCASSQVQGRNTIYFGEGSWLTVV.

This clone occurred a few times. J is TRBJ1-6 and V is TRBV3-1 (or the pseudogene TRBV3-2), with D tentatively TRBD1 (6 bases). The CDR3 has 17 amino acids. V was pared by 1 base and J by 3 bases, with 13 bases between. Germline loops: CDR1 LGHDT, CDR2 YNNKEL (reference sequence). For the CDR3, the DNA is TGTGCCAGCAGCCAAGGTGGGGGCCTCGGCTATAATTCACCCCTCCACTTT. Amino acid sequence: CASSQGGGLGYNSPLHF.

This chain uses TRBV18 with TRBJ1-1; 10 bases align to TRBD1. This CDR3 comprises 17 residues. V gave up 2 bases and J gave up 4 bases; unmatched junction bases: 10. Looked up from germline, CDR1 is KGHSH and CDR2 is LQKENI. The CDR3 nucleotides read TGTGCCAGCTCACCATCTGGTATTAGGACAGGGGGCACTGAAGCTTTCTTT. This gives the protein CASSPSGIRTGGTEAFF.